This T cell receptor beta chain is drawn from a study of shared clonotypes between healthy human individuals. Study outcomes and limitations: Clonotype sharing across a few donors was observed for around 5% of naive CD4 clonotypes.

Trimming took 6 bases from V and 2 from J, leaving 16 bases between them. The CDR3 is 15 amino acids. Germline assignment: CDR1 MNHEY and CDR2 SMNVEV (reference sequence). Details on this clone: Its antigen remains unidentified.

The assay was immunoSEQ multiplex PCR, and TCRdb's table has in-frame clones only and misses some. The table lists 630,000 or so clones, about 98% of them singletons, with 0.3% in the top ten. In the naive CD8 group, cells lacked CD45RO and were positively selected for CCR7, so terminally differentiated effector memory CD45RA+ cells were left out. Only Caucasian adults living in Nashville, Tennessee served as donors. This receptor was taken from a man in his thirties or forties in good health. The sequenced sample consisted of naive CD8+ T cells sorted from blood. The rearrangement links TRBV27 to TRBJ2-5, with D possibly matching TRBD1 (5 bases). CDR3 in DNA: TGTGCCAGCAGGGTAGGGGTTTCCGCTCAAGAGACCCAGTACTTC. It specifies CASRVGVSAQETQYF.